The entry below gives a single T cell receptor (beta chain) sequence along with its context. The antigen is not known. This sample was included in a study of post-analysis software for immune sequencing data. General observations from the study: Significantly lower normalized Chao1 diversity was seen in multiple sclerosis patients than in controls. Included in a set of several TRBV segments more frequent in patients than controls were TRBV5-6, TRBV5-1 and TRBV20-1.

Per germline, CDR1 GTSNPN and CDR2 SVGIG (reference sequence). CDR3 length: 14 amino acids. V lost 0 bases and J lost 7; bases outside the gene matches: 1. Built from TCR beta cDNA, the libraries had unique molecular identifiers in them. TCRdb independently ran MiXCR on the PCR reads; one entry per CDR3 protein. The sample holds hundreds of thousands of distinct CDR3 sequences, 44% seen once. Specimen: blood. The TCR sequence derives from a girl aged 5 to 17 with multiple sclerosis. This chain connects TRBV30 to TRBJ2-1; 12 bases align to TRBD2. The chain's CDR3 is CAWSVTSGRNEQFF. Written as DNA, the CDR3 is TGTGCCTGGAGTGTAACTAGCGGGAGGAATGAGCAGTTCTTC. The full variable domain, in which reference TRBV30 and TRBJ2-1 provide the parts outside the CDR3, is SQTIHQWPATLVQPVGSPLSLECTVEGTSNPNLYWYRQAAGRGLQLLFYSVGIGQISSEVPQNLSASRPQDRQFILSSKKLLLSDSGFYLCAWSVTSGRNEQFFGPGTRLTVL.